The next 18 T cell receptor beta chains were all read from a single sample in a study of OX40 agonist ivuxolimab in advanced cancers. Generated by immunoSEQ multiplex PCR, the TCRdb table keeps only in-frame clones and is missing some. The sample yields roughly 50,000 clones, 80% to 85% seen once. Here the sequenced sample was CD4+ or CD8+ T cells sorted from blood, taken in a trial of the OX40 agonist ivuxolimab. Every receptor here comes from an adult with an advanced solid tumor such as melanoma, head and neck, liver or kidney cancer.

DNA of the CDR3: TGTGCCAGCAGTTTTTCCCGGACAGGGGGTTATGGCTACACCTTC. This encodes CASSFSRTGGYGYTF. The rearrangement links TRBV28 to TRBJ1-2; 10 bases are a match to TRBD1. J was trimmed by 5 bases and V by 3 bases; bases with no gene match: 6. The CDR3 is 15 residues long. CDR1 is MDHEN, CDR2 SYDVKM, per germline.

Note on this clone: Other nucleotide sequences in the sample specify the same CDR3. The CDR3 DNA follows: TGTGCCAGCAGCGTAGGGGGGGGCAATCAGCCCCAGCATTTT. It codes for CASSVGGGNQPQHF. The chain is built from TRBV9 and TRBJ1-5; D is possibly TRBD1 (5 bases). From germline, CDR1 is SGDLS and CDR2 YYNGEE. Trimming cost V 0 bases and J 2 bases, with 6 bases left between them. This CDR3 comprises 14 residues.

The V call is TRBV29-1, the J call TRBJ1-5, with 10 bases that match TRBD1. V trimming: 6 bases; J trimming: 6 bases; junction bases outside the gene matches: 11. CDR3 length: 15 amino acids. Germline CDR1 reads SQVTM; CDR2 reads ANQGSEA. CDR3: CSVRTGGGVGQPQHF. CDR3 coding DNA: TGCAGCGTACGGACAGGGGGTGGCGTAGGTCAGCCCCAGCATTTT. The variable domain in full, completed from reference TRBV29-1 and TRBJ1-5, reads SAVISQKPSRDICQRGTSLTIQCQVDSQVTMMFWYRQQPGQSLTLIATANQGSEATYESGFVIDKFPISRPNLTFSTLTVSNMSPEDSSIYLCSVRTGGGVGQPQHFGDGTRLSIL.

Of note for this clone: The junction does not match germline at one end; this may be a read error. The rearrangement uses TRBV2 and TRBJ1-2, with 8 bases that match TRBD1. CDR1 is SNHLY and CDR2 is FYNNEI in the germline V gene. This CDR3 spans 16 amino acids. Here the CDR3 reads CASREGIGQGNYGYTF. DNA of the CDR3: TGTGCCAGCAGGGAAGGGATCGGACAGGGCAACTATGGCTACACCTTC.

The rearrangement uses TRBV7-6 and TRBJ1-3, with D unresolved. Per germline, CDR1 SGHVS and CDR2 FNYEAQ. This CDR3 is 17 amino acids long. Trimming shortened V by 1 base and J by 0 bases, and 13 bases separated the two germline ends. The CDR3 coding sequence is TGTGCCAGCAGCTTAGGAGGCGGACCGTACTCTGGAAACACCATATATTTT. It is translated as CASSLGGGPYSGNTIYF.

This clone was detected only a few times. The gene calls are TRBV7-9 and TRBJ2-2; 8 nucleotides match TRBD1. V was pared by 3 bases and J by 6 bases, with 3 bases of the junction left unmatched. This CDR3 is 14 amino acids long. CDR1 and CDR2 (germline): SEHNR, FQNEAQ (reference sequence). The CDR3 is CASSFLTGAGELFF. The DNA for the CDR3 is TGTGCCAGCAGCTTCCTGACAGGGGCCGGGGAGCTGTTTTTT.

The chain combines TRBV4-3 with TRBJ2-2, with D possibly matching TRBD1 (6 bases). Germline lookup yields CDR1 LGHNA and CDR2 YSLEER. V was cut by 0 bases and J by 4 bases, with 9 bases left in between. This CDR3 has 15 amino acids. CDR3 region: CASSQEHRATGELFF. DNA of the CDR3: TGCGCCAGCAGCCAAGAACACAGGGCCACCGGGGAGCTGTTTTTT.

The chain carries TRBV10-3 and TRBJ2-2; TRBD2 matches at 8 bases. The V gene's germline CDR1 is ENHRY and CDR2 SYGVKD. J gave up 3 bases and V 7 bases, and 4 bases lay outside the gene matches. There are 14 residues in the CDR3. The CDR3 DNA is TGTGCCATCAAGTCACTAGCGGACACCGGGGAGCTGTTTTTT. It is translated as CAIKSLADTGELFF.

J is TRBJ1-2 and V is TRBV5-1, with D perhaps TRBD1 (5 bases). Germline V CDR1 and CDR2: SGHRS, YFSETQ. The V and J ends lost 4 bases and 5 bases respectively, with 15 bases between them. This CDR3 has 14 residues. The CDR3 reads CASSLGTSGYGYTF. In DNA, the CDR3 is TGCGCCAGCAGCCTAGGGACCTCCGGATATGGCTACACCTTC.

CDR3 in amino acids: CASSAWDNEQFF. In DNA, the CDR3 is TGTGCCAGCAGCGCGTGGGACAATGAGCAGTTCTTC. The gene calls are TRBV9 and TRBJ2-1; D call uncertain. From germline, CDR1 is SGDLS and CDR2 YYNGEE. CDR3 size: 12 residues. The V end was cut by 3 bases, the J end by 5 bases, with 6 bases between.

The V and J genes are TRBV5-1 and TRBJ1-2; 8 bases are shared with TRBD1. CDR1 and CDR2 from the germline V gene are SGHRS and YFSETQ. There are 16 residues in the CDR3. With 4 bases clipped from V and 0 bases from J, the junction kept 8 bases outside the gene matches. The CDR3 nucleotides read TGCGCCAGCAGCACCCAGACAGGGGCGACTAACTATGGCTACACCTTC. This sequence encodes CASSTQTGATNYGYTF.

This chain connects TRBV10-3 to TRBJ2-2, with D possibly TRBD1 on 5 matching bases. The CDR3 loop spans 15 amino acids. CDR1 ENHRY and CDR2 SYGVKD come from the germline V gene. The V and J ends lost 0 bases and 0 bases respectively, with 5 bases between them. The CDR3, as DNA: TGTGCCATCAGTGAGTCGACAGCGAACACCGGGGAGCTGTTTTTT. Residues: CAISESTANTGELFF.

Notes on this clone: A read error may produce the germline difference seen at one junction end. This chain connects TRBV7-9 to TRBJ2-3; weak D call: TRBD2 (6 bases). The CDR3 consists of 14 residues. From germline, CDR1 is SEHNR and CDR2 FQNEAQ (reference sequence). CDR3 residues: CASSLILTLRGINF. The DNA of the CDR3 is TGTGCCAGCAGCCTAATCCTGACTCTACGGGGGATCAATTTT. Looking up the rest from reference TRBV7-9 and TRBJ2-3 gives the full variable domain: DTGVSQNPRHKITKRGQNVTFRCDPISEHNRLYWYRQTLGQGPEFLTYFQNEAQLEKSRLLSDRFSAERPKGSFSTLEIQRTEQGDSAMYLCASSLILTLRGINFGPGTRLTVL.

The chain links TRBV5-5 to TRBJ2-1; D not certain. CDR1 is SGHKS, CDR2 YYEKEE, per germline (reference sequence). Trimming shortened V by 1 base and J by 5 bases, and 10 bases separated the two germline ends. The CDR3 length is 14 residues. CDR3 nucleotide sequence: TGTGCCAGCAGCTTGCAGTGGGCCGACAATGAGCAGTTCTTC. Translation: CASSLQWADNEQFF.

The chain has TRBV7-9 and TRBJ2-7; D is unclear. The CDR3 has 13 residues. V dropped 0 bases and J dropped 6 bases, with 9 bases sitting between them. The germline V gene has CDR1 SEHNR and CDR2 FQNEAQ (reference sequence). The CDR3 is CASSLATDSEQYF. The CDR3 DNA is TGTGCCAGCAGCTTAGCGACGGATAGCGAGCAGTACTTC.

The V and J genes are TRBV5-6 and TRBJ2-5; tentative D call: TRBD2 (6 bases). V lost 1 base and J lost 2, with 12 bases in between. CDR1 is SGHDT and CDR2 is YYEEEE in the germline V gene. The CDR3 is made up of 15 amino acids. CDR3 sequence: CASSLPSVAQETQYF. CDR3 DNA sequence: TGTGCCAGCAGCTTGCCTAGCGTTGCTCAAGAGACCCAGTACTTC.

This clone is termed medium-sized. V usage is TRBV7-2 and J usage is TRBJ2-1, with D perhaps matching TRBD2 (6 bases). V was pared by 7 bases and J by 5 bases, with 15 bases between. The CDR3 has 14 amino acids. Per the germline V gene, CDR1 is SGHTA and CDR2 is FQGNSA. CDR3 DNA: TGTGCCAGCACCTGGGAGGCGGAGAACAATGAGCAGTTCTTC. It codes for CASTWEAENNEQFF.

This chain connects TRBV5-1 to TRBJ1-1; a weak D match, TRBD1 (6 bases). This CDR3 is built from 14 residues. Trimming took 2 bases from V and 6 from J, leaving 14 bases between them. CDR1 is SGHRS, CDR2 YFSETQ, per germline. The CDR3 loop is CASSLGGAGAEAFF. The CDR3 DNA is TGCGCCAGCAGCTTAGGGGGGGCCGGGGCTGAAGCTTTCTTT. Variable domain in full (rest from reference TRBV5-1 and TRBJ1-1): KAGVTQTPRYLIKTRGQQVTLSCSPISGHRSVSWYQQTPGQGLQFLFEYFSETQRNKGNFPGRFSGRQFSNSRSEMNVSTLELGDSALYLCASSLGGAGAEAFFGQGTRLTVV.